Detailed here is one T cell receptor beta chain. Its antigen target is currently unknown. No much larger clone is present one base from it, and per-base qualities are unavailable. Peripheral blood CD8+ and CD4+ T cells from healthy donors, Susac syndrome patients and multiple sclerosis patients were profiled using high-throughput TCR beta sequencing. Healthy donors were included as age- and sex-matched controls. Bulk CD8+ and CD4+ T cells were purified magnetically by negative isolation, whereas CD8+ TEMRA cells were enriched by FACS. Blood was collected in EDTA tubes and processed within 24 hours, with PBMCs isolated through density gradient centrifugation. PBMCs intended for TCR sequencing were cryopreserved in liquid nitrogen and thawed later in a water bath at 37 degrees C. A purity of at least 90% was achieved for sorted or isolated CD4+, CD8+ and CD8+ TEMRA cells. This specimen comes from a study of CD8 T cells in Susac syndrome (dated by TCRdb to the late 2010s). General notes on the study: Repertoire sequencing was used to test whether CD8+ T cell activation and differentiation in Susac syndrome was antigen driven. The investigation overall reported the following: The study acknowledged that relatively few individuals were included in the TCR sequencing and HLA analysis.

The CDR3 runs 15 amino acids, cysteine and phenylalanine included. Only the CDR3 DNA stays, 45 bases, in frame from base 1. The germline V and J ends show losses of 6 bases and 4 bases respectively, and no gene match explains 5 bases of the junction. RNA was extracted with the RNeasy kit and about 0.5 to 1 ug was reverse transcribed using random hexamers. TCR beta CDR3 regions were amplified with the immunoSEQ multiplex PCR assay covering 54 Vbeta and 13 Jbeta segments. PCR amplification bias was corrected by using a synthetic template baseline for primer optimization and computational correction. From the authors' description of their analysis: Reads were annotated to V, D and J genes according to IMGT and were analyzed with immunoSEQ Analyzer, with only productive sequences retained. To calculate clonality, Shannon entropy was normalized by log2 of the number of productive unique sequences and then subtracted from one. For each patient and control, public and private clones were evaluated among the 100 most prevalent clones. Susac-specific clones were defined as absent from healthy and MS cohorts, about 1,100 published viral clones and other ImmuneACCESS disease sequences. TCRdb passed the public sequencing reads through fastp at Q25 and MiXCR, retaining productive beta sequences. Rows with a matching CDR3 protein are joined into one entry that keeps the most common DNA and genes. What appears here as the V and J calls and clone size reflects TCRdb's work, not the paper's. This sample is represented by roughly 200,000 distinct CDR3 sequences; about 93% of them were singletons. 0.1% of the sample comes from the top ten.

The chain joins TRBV12-3 or TRBV12-4 to TRBJ2-1; 11 bases in between match TRBD2. The source is a human donor in good health. Source material: CD4+ T cells from PBMCs. The base sequence is TGTGCCAGCAGATCTAGCGGGGGGCTATACAATGAGCAGTTCTTC. This gives the protein CASRSSGGLYNEQFF.